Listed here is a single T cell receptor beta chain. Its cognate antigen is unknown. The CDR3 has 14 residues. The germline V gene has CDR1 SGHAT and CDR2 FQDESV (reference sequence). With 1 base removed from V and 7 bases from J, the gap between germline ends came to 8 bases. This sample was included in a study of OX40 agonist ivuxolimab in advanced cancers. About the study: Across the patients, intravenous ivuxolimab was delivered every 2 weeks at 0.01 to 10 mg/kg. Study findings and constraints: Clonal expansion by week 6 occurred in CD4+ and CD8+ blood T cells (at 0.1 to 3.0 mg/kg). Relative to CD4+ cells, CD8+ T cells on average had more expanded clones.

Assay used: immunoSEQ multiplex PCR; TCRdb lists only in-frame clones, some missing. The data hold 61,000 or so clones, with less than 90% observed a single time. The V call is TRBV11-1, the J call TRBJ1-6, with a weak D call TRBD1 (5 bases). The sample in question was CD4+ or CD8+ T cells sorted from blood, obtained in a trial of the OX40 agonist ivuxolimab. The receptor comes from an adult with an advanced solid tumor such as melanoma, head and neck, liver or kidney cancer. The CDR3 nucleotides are TGTGCCAGCAGCTTAGAGACAGCGAATTCACCCCTCCACTTT. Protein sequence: CASSLETANSPLHF.